This TCR beta chain was sequenced during a study of vaccination and CD4 T cells after COVID-19 (dated by TCRdb to between 2020 and 2023). For the study in its entirety: Convalescent patients had a positive SARS-CoV-2 result on nasal swab PCR, and of these patients, under ten had mild disease and one had severe disease. The convalescent cohort included six males and four females, with two Hispanic individuals, seven Caucasians, two Asians and one multiracial person. Participants got two doses of the Pfizer-BioNTech BNT162b2 vaccine (n=8) or two doses of the Moderna mRNA-1273 vaccine (n=2). Post-COVID blood samples were collected from convalescent patients a median of approximately 100 days after diagnosis, with a range of about 35 to 170 days. Post-vaccine blood samples were obtained a median of approximately 74 days after the second vaccine dose, with a range of about 12 to 241 days. The cultures were stimulated with overlapping spike peptide pools from SARS-CoV-2 and from the common cold coronaviruses HCoV-NL63, HCoV-OC43 and HCoV-229E. As controls, cultures received a CEFX viral epitope pool (the positive control), an HIV-1 Nef peptide pool (the negative control), or no peptide at all. The spike-specific CD4+ TCR repertoire was compared before and after mRNA vaccination in under 11 COVID-19 convalescent patients and a few infection-naive healthy vaccine recipients. Overall study outcomes, separate from this receptor: The number of convalescent patients in the study was relatively small, and the study did not examine early timepoints following natural infection. An increase in the median number of SARS-CoV-2-reactive clonotypes from approximately 20 after infection to 38 after vaccination was observed, but the change was not found to be significant. In convalescent patients, a median around 90% of post-vaccine SARS-CoV-2-reactive clones were detected only after vaccination, suggesting vaccine-specific priming. Nearly all vaccine-specific clones in convalescent patients (304 of 307) were mono-reactive for SARS-CoV-2 spike rather than cross-reactive with common cold coronaviruses.

This clonotype was observed a few times. Its specific antigen is unknown. The sample holds no much larger clone one base away, and base qualities are not on file. The CDR3 runs 13 amino acids, cysteine and phenylalanine included. Just the 39-base CDR3 DNA is kept, in frame starting at base 1. CDR1 and CDR2 (MNHEY, SVGAGI) derive from the germline V gene. Trimming at the junction amounts to 0 bases on V and 5 bases on J, and the germline ends lie 7 bases apart. The treatment or condition label here, explained by the study, means: roughly nine-day PBMC culture with coronavirus spike peptide pools or control peptides (ViraFEST assay). The study used the ViraFEST assay, which expanded antigen-specific T cells with peptide pools and then identified expanded clonotypes by TCR sequencing. The positive SARS-CoV-2 PCR tests of the convalescent patients were dated from March to December 2020, before the Alpha, Beta and Delta variants emerged in the United States. PBMCs were cultured at around 2 million per well in IMDM supplemented with around 5% human AB serum and around 10 IU/ml IL-2, with about 10 ug/ml peptide pools added. On days 3 and 7, half of the culture medium was replaced with fresh IL-2-containing medium. After 10 to 11 days of culture, CD4+ T cells were isolated by negative selection with the EasySep CD4+ T cell isolation kit. Ficoll-Paque Plus gradient centrifugation was used to isolate PBMCs from whole blood, and the isolated PBMCs were then either used fresh or cryopreserved at -140C. Each culture condition was generally run in triplicate wells.

Receptor amplification or capture employed PCR. At the Johns Hopkins FTIC core, DNA from the cultured CD4+ T cells underwent TCR sequencing with the Oncomine TCR Beta short-read assay. The QIAamp micro DNA kit was used to extract genomic DNA from the cultured CD4+ T cells. Oncomine TCR Beta libraries from cultured CD4+ T cells were pooled using unique dual indexes and sequenced on an Illumina iSeq 100. As for the original processing: Non-productive sequences were removed, and CDR3s not starting with C, not ending with F or W, or shorter than 7 amino acids were discarded. Antigen-specific clonotypes were identified using the MANAFEST web application through comparison of peptide-stimulated wells with reference and other culture wells. For a clone to be called positive, the clone needed an FDR below 0.05, an odds ratio above 5, and a productive frequency above 0.1% in at least two of three replicate wells. A clonotype counted as cross-reactive if it showed significant expansion both in the SARS-CoV-2 spike wells and in at least one common cold coronavirus spike condition. Using R version 3.6.1, CDR3 homology was evaluated through Levenshtein distances (stringdist) along with unrooted phylogenetic trees (ape). The raw public data were reprocessed by TCRdb itself: fastp quality trimming at Q25, MiXCR clonotype calling, in-frame beta chains only. Under each unique CDR3 protein, matching rows form one entry showing the most common genes and DNA. The V and J calls follow TCRdb's processing rather than the paper's. Recorded for this sample are 16,000 or so distinct CDR3 sequences; approximately 50% of them occurred a single time. The top ten clones comprise roughly 3.7% of the sample.

This sequence was found in a human donor who had recovered from COVID-19. The source was CD4+ T cells from blood, cultured in vitro, collected before SARS-CoV-2 vaccination. This receptor chain uses TRBV6-5 and TRBJ1-1, and perhaps TRBD1 as D gene, on 5 matching bases. The nucleotide sequence is given as TGTGCCAGCAGTTACTCTGGGGGGACTGAAGCTTTCTTT. This translates into CASSYSGGTEAFF.